This T cell receptor beta chain originates from a study of blood T cells in healthy people across ages. Together with a sample-barcoded 5' primer, a J-beta primer mix was included in a second PCR lasting roughly 6 to 12 cycles. TCRdb fed the 5' RACE reads into MiXCR, producing one record per CDR3 protein. The data hold approximately 810,000 distinct CDR3 sequences, with 25% to 35% observed a single time. The V gene's germline CDR1 is SNHLY and CDR2 FYNNEI. J was trimmed by 5 bases and V by 8 bases; bases with no gene match: 4. The CDR3 contains 14 residues. The rearrangement uses TRBV2 and TRBJ1-6; TRBD1 matches 9 bases. The origin of this receptor is a woman over 75 in good health. Specimen: blood. The CDR3: CASVRTGDNSPLHF. The CDR3 nucleotides read TGTGCCAGCGTAAGGACAGGGGATAATTCACCCCTCCACTTT.